These T cell receptor beta chains were read from a single sample in a study of blood T cell repertoires in COVID-19. Assay used: immunoSEQ multiplex PCR; TCRdb lists only in-frame clones, some missing. This table has about 160,000 clones, 75% to 85% appearing once. Sequencing was carried out using peripheral blood. The source is a woman between 55 and 75 years old with COVID-19, enrolled during active disease. Both conserved end residues are trimmed from each CDR3.

j_call: TRBJ2-2; v_call: TRBV15; cdr3_aa: ATGTGNTGELF
j_call: TRBJ1-3; v_call: TRBV2; cdr3_aa: ASSRYRENSGNTIY
j_call: TRBJ1-5; v_call: TRBV7-8; cdr3_aa: ASRLDRGSNQPQH
j_call: TRBJ2-2; v_call: TRBV9; cdr3_aa: ASSVVPGKGTGELF
j_call: TRBJ2-7; v_call: TRBV3-1/TRBV3-2; cdr3_aa: ASSQDKVRVAGPQWGGEQY
j_call: TRBJ1-1; v_call: TRBV3-1/TRBV3-2; cdr3_aa: ASSPGTGGTEAF
j_call: TRBJ2-3; v_call: TRBV5-1; cdr3_aa: ASSSQASTDTQY
j_call: TRBJ1-6; v_call: TRBV11-1; cdr3_aa: ASSFGQGLSPLH
j_call: TRBJ1-1; v_call: TRBV18; cdr3_aa: AARGGGKGTEAF
j_call: TRBJ2-7; v_call: TRBV6-5; cdr3_aa: ASSRDRGSYEQY
j_call: TRBJ1-2; v_call: TRBV9; cdr3_aa: ASSQDRDPYGYT
j_call: TRBJ1-6; v_call: TRBV5-4; cdr3_aa: ASSSQGMLTPLH
j_call: TRBJ1-3; v_call: TRBV29-1; cdr3_aa: SVGGGSGNTIY
j_call: TRBJ2-5; v_call: TRBV5-1; cdr3_aa: ASSLAGVQETQY
j_call: TRBJ2-1; v_call: TRBV11-2; cdr3_aa: ASRADSTYNEQF
j_call: TRBJ2-3; v_call: TRBV7-2; cdr3_aa: ASSLRGYTQY
j_call: TRBJ1-1; v_call: TRBV27; cdr3_aa: ASSWGQGRWNTEAF
j_call: TRBJ2-5; v_call: TRBV5-1; cdr3_aa: ASSLGGGRETQY
j_call: TRBJ2-7; v_call: TRBV11-2; cdr3_aa: ASSLGTGLPYEQY
j_call: TRBJ1-4; v_call: TRBV5-1; cdr3_aa: ASSSDAGVGNEKLF
j_call: TRBJ2-7; v_call: TRBV7-8; cdr3_aa: ASSSGGAVYEQY
j_call: TRBJ2-1; v_call: TRBV7-2; cdr3_aa: ASSVAGDLSEQF
j_call: TRBJ1-2; v_call: TRBV6-1; cdr3_aa: ASSEGSFQGGYGYT
j_call: TRBJ2-7; v_call: TRBV28; cdr3_aa: ASSFTLGQGEKQY
j_call: TRBJ2-3; v_call: TRBV5-5; cdr3_aa: ASSLGWGSGTDTQY
j_call: TRBJ1-1; v_call: TRBV29-1; cdr3_aa: SVGRTGSALTEAF
j_call: TRBJ2-1; v_call: TRBV5-8; cdr3_aa: ASSPGTSGGRVVDEQF
j_call: TRBJ2-1; v_call: TRBV29-1; cdr3_aa: SVEMVAGYNEQF
j_call: TRBJ1-4; v_call: TRBV5-1; cdr3_aa: ASSPQGVGEKLF